The 11 T cell receptor beta chains in this list originate from one sample, sequenced in a study of T cells after yellow fever vaccination. Each CDR3 protein gets one entry after TCRdb re-called the 5' RACE reads with MiXCR. Here the sample spans 78,000 or so distinct CDR3 sequences, around 7.7% being singletons. The source material was CD8+ T cells sorted from PBMCs, sampled 10 to 11 days after the first yellow fever vaccination. Receptor source: a young man who received the YFV17D yellow fever vaccine.

This clonotype was seen only a few times. The CDR3 nucleotides read TGTGCCAGCACCGACTGGGGGGCTGAAGCTTTCTTT. Protein sequence: CASTDWGAEAFF. The V gene is TRBV4-2, the J gene TRBJ1-1; D is perhaps TRBD1 (5 bases). Looked up from germline, CDR1 is LGHNA and CDR2 is YNFKEQ. V was trimmed by 7 bases and J by 6 bases, leaving 12 bases between them. The CDR3 runs to 12 residues.

V and J are TRBV4-2 and TRBJ1-2; no reliable D call. Germline V gene sequence: CDR1 LGHNA, CDR2 YNFKEQ. V dropped 0 bases and J dropped 3 bases, with 8 bases sitting between them. The CDR3 has 14 amino acids. The CDR3 coding sequence is TGTGCCAGCAGCCAAGAGGGGTCTGACTATGGCTACACCTTC. It is translated as CASSQEGSDYGYTF.

This clonotype occurred many times. The chain is built from TRBV12-3 or TRBV12-4 and TRBJ2-7, with D tentatively TRBD1 or TRBD2 (6 bases each). This CDR3 region has 11 residues. V gave up 7 bases and J gave up 5 bases, with 9 bases separating them. The DNA for the CDR3 is TGTGCCAGCACTAGGGGGGACGAGCAGTACTTC. Protein product: CASTRGDEQYF.

This clonotype was observed many times. The J gene is TRBJ2-1, the V gene TRBV20-1, with TRBD1 matching over 7 bases. The V gene end was trimmed by 4 bases and the J gene end by 3 bases; junction bases not matched to a gene: 6. Germline-derived CDR1 and CDR2 are DFQATT and SNEGSKA (reference sequence). CDR3 size: 14 residues. This CDR3 is CSATTGNLYNEQFF. The CDR3 coding sequence is TGCAGTGCTACGACAGGGAATCTCTACAATGAGCAGTTCTTC.

This clonotype was detected ten times or more. The chain joins TRBV7-6 to TRBJ1-1, with TRBD1 identical over 9 bases. The CDR3 extends over 14 amino acids. After removal of 5 bases from V and 4 bases from J, the junction contained 5 bases not matched to a gene. Germline-derived CDR1 and CDR2 are SGHVS and FNYEAQ. CDR3 sequence: CASSTTGGGTEAFF. In DNA form, the CDR3 reads TGTGCCAGCAGCACGACAGGGGGAGGCACTGAAGCTTTCTTT.

This clonotype was counted a few times. The chain employs TRBV7-9 and TRBJ1-1; a weak D match, TRBD1 (5 bases). The CDR3 consists of 15 residues. Trimming left V 4 bases short and J 4 bases short, with 16 bases between. CDR1 SEHNR and CDR2 FQNEAQ come from the germline V gene (reference sequence). The CDR3 sequence: CASSWGGQGTTEAFF. The CDR3, as DNA: TGTGCCAGCAGCTGGGGCGGTCAGGGTACCACTGAAGCTTTCTTT.

The rearrangement uses TRBV7-9 and TRBJ1-2; 9 nucleotides agree with TRBD1. V lost 1 base and J lost 6; bases outside the gene matches: 3. The CDR3 runs to 14 residues. The germline gives CDR1 SEHNR, CDR2 FQNEAQ (reference sequence). CDR3 in amino acids: CASSLGTGGDGYTF. CDR3 nucleotide sequence: TGTGCCAGCAGCTTAGGAACAGGGGGCGATGGCTACACCTTC.

This chain links TRBV2 with TRBJ2-7; perhaps TRBD2 as D (6 bases). Germline CDR1 is SNHLY and CDR2 is FYNNEI. The CDR3 contains 15 residues. The ends were cut back, 0 bases at V and 2 bases at J, with 11 bases in the middle. CDR3 DNA sequence: TGTGCCAGCAGTGAAGCGCGGGGCCCCCCCTACGAGCAGTACTTC. Translated, it gives CASSEARGPPYEQYF.

The V gene is TRBV6-2 or TRBV6-3, the J gene TRBJ2-7; tentatively, D is TRBD1 or TRBD2 (5 bases each). Per the germline V gene, CDR1 is MNHEY and CDR2 is SVGEGT. Trimming pared 4 bases from V and 3 bases from J, leaving 13 bases between. The CDR3 extends over 14 amino acids. CDR3 sequence reads: CASSSRDLGYEQYF. The CDR3 bases are TGTGCCAGCAGTTCCCGGGACCTAGGCTACGAGCAGTACTTC.

The table lists this clonotype with a few counts. The V call is TRBV4-1, the J call TRBJ1-3; D remains ambiguous. The germline gives CDR1 MGHRA, CDR2 YSYEKL. Trimming pared 0 bases from V and 4 bases from J, leaving 13 bases between. The CDR3 totals 16 residues. The CDR3 loop reads CASSQEPDPRGNTIYF. The CDR3 bases are TGCGCCAGCAGCCAAGAGCCGGATCCGCGGGGAAACACCATATATTTT.

This clonotype has a count of ten or more. The chain carries TRBV10-1 and TRBJ2-7; 7 nucleotides match TRBD1. Germline CDR1 WNHNN, CDR2 SYGVQD (reference sequence). The CDR3 has 12 residues. V dropped 4 bases and J dropped 4; count of bases not matched to a gene: 1. DNA of the CDR3: TGCGCCAGCAGTGCGACAGGGTACGAGCAGTACTTC. Protein sequence: CASSATGYEQYF.